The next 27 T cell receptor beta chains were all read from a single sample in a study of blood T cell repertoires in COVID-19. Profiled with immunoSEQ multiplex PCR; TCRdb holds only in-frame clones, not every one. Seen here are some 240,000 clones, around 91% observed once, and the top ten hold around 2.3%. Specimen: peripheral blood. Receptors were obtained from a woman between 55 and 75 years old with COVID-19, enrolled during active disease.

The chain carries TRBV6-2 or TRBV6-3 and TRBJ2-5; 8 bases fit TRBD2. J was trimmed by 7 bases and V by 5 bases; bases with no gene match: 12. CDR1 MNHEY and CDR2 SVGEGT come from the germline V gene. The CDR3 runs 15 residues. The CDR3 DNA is TGTGCCAGCAGTGTAAACGGGGGGGCCGTTGGGACCCAGTACTTC. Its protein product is CASSVNGGAVGTQYF.

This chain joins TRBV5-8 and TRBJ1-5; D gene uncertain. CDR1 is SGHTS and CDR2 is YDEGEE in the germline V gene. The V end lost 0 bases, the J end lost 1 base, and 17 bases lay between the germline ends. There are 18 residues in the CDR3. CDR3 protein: CASSLGEGYWSSNQPQHF. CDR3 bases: TGTGCCAGCAGCTTGGGTGAGGGTTACTGGAGCAGCAATCAGCCCCAGCATTTT.

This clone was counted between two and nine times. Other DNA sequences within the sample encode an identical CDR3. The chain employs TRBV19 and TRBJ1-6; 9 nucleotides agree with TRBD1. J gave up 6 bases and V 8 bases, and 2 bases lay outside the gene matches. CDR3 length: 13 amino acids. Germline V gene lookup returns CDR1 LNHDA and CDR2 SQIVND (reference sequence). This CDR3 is CASDRGTNSPLHF. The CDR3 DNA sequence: TGTGCCAGTGACAGGGGGACTAATTCACCCCTCCACTTT. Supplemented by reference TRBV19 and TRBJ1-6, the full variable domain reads DGGITQSPKYLFRKEGQNVTLSCEQNLNHDAMYWYRQDPGQGLRLIYYSQIVNDFQKGDIAEGYSVSREKKESFPLTVTSAQKNPTAFYLCASDRGTNSPLHFGNGTRLTVT.

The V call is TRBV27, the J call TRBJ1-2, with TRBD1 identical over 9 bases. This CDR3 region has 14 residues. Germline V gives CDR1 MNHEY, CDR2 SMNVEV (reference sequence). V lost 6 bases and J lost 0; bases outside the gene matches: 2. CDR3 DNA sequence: TGTGCCAGCAGGAGGGACAGGGCTAACTATGGCTACACCTTC. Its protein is CASRRDRANYGYTF.

The CDR3 loop is CASSIQVNTEAFF. CDR3 in DNA: TGCGCCAGCAGCATACAGGTGAACACTGAAGCTTTCTTT. The chain couples TRBV5-1 to TRBJ1-1; D perhaps matches TRBD1 (5 bases). The CDR3 length is 13 residues. V gave up 4 bases and J gave up 0 bases, with 7 bases separating them. Per germline, CDR1 SGHRS and CDR2 YFSETQ.

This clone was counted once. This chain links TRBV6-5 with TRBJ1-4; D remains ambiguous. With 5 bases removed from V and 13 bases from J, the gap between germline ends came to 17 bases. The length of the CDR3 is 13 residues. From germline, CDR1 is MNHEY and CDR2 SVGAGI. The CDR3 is CASSQRRLLGLFF. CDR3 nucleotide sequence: TGTGCCAGCAGTCAGAGGAGGCTGCTGGGACTGTTTTTT.

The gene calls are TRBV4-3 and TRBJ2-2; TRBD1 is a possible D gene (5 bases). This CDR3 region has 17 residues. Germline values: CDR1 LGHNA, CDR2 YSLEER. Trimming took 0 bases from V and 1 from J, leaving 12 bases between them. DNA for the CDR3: TGCGCCAGCAGCCAAGATGGGGCAGGGTTGAACACCGGGGAGCTGTTTTTT. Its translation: CASSQDGAGLNTGELFF.

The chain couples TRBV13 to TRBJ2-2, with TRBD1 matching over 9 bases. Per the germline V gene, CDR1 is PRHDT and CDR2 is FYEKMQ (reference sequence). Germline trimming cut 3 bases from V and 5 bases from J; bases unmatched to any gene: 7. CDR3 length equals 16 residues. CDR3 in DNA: TGTGCCAGCAGCTTCACCGGGACAGGGAAGACCGGGGAGCTGTTTTTT. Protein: CASSFTGTGKTGELFF.

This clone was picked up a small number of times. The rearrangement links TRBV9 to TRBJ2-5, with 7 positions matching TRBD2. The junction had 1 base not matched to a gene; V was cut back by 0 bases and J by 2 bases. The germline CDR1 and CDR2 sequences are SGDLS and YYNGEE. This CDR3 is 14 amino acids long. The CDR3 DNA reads TGTGCCAGCAGCGTAGCGGGGGGACAAGAGACCCAGTACTTC. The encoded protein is CASSVAGGQETQYF.

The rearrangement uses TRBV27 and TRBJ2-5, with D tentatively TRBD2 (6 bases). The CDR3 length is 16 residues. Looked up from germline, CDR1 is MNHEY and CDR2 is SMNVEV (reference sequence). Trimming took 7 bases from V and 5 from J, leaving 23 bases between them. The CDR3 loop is CASTLRASAPWETQYF. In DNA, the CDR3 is TGTGCCAGCACCCTAAGGGCTAGCGCGCCTTGGGAGACCCAGTACTTC.

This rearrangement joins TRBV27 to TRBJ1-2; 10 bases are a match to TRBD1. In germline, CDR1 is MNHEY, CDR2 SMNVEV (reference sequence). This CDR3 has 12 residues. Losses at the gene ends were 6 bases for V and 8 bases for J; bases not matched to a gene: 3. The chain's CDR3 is CASSDRGRGYTF. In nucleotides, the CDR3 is TGTGCCAGCAGCGACAGGGGGCGCGGCTACACCTTC.

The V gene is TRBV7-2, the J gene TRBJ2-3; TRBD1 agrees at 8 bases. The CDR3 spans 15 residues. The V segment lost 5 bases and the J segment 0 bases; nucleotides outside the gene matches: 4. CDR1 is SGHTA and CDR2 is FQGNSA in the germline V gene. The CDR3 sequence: CASSLDRGSTDTQYF. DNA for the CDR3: TGTGCCAGCAGCCTCGACAGGGGAAGCACAGATACGCAGTATTTT.

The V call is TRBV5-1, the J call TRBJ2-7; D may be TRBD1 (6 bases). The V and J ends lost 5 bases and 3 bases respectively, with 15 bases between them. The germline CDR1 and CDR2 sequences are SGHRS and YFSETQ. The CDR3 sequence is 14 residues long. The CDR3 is CASRTGMGIYEQYF. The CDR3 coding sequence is TGCGCCAGCAGGACAGGAATGGGGATCTACGAGCAGTACTTC.

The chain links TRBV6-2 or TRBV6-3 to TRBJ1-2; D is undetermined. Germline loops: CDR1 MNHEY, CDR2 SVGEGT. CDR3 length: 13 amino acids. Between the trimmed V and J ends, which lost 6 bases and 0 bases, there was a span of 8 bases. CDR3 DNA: TGTGCCAGCAGCCTCGGGTCTAACTATGGCTACACCTTC. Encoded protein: CASSLGSNYGYTF.

CDR3 amino acids: CASSILAGPNYGYTF. DNA of the CDR3: TGTGCCAGTAGTATTTTGGCAGGCCCTAACTATGGCTACACCTTC. The rearrangement uses TRBV19 and TRBJ1-2, with D unresolved. Germline CDR1 LNHDA, CDR2 SQIVND (reference sequence). The CDR3 spans 15 residues. V lost 3 bases and J 0 bases, leaving 11 bases between the germline ends.

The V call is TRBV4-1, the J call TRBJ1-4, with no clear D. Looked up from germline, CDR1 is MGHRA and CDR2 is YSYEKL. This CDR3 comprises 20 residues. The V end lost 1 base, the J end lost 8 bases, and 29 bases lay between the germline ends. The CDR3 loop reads CASSQVRGIAPGVGREKLFF. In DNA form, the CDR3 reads TGCGCCAGCAGCCAAGTCCGAGGGATAGCTCCCGGAGTCGGACGCGAAAAACTGTTTTTT.

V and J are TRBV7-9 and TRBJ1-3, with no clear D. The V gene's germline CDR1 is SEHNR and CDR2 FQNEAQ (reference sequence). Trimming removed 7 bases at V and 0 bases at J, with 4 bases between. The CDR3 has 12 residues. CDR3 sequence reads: CASIYSGNTIYF. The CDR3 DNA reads TGTGCCAGCATCTACTCTGGAAACACCATATATTTT.

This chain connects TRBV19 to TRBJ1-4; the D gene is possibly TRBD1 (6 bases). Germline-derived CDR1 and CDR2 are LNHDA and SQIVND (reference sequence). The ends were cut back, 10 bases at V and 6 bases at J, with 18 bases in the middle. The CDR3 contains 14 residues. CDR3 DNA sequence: TGTGCCAAAATCGACAGGCAGGGCTATGAAAAACTGTTTTTT. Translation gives CAKIDRQGYEKLFF.

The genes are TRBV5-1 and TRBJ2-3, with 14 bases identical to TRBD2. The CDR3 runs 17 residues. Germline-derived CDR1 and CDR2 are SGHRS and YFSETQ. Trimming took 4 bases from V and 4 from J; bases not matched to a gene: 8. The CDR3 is CASSKAGTSGGADTQYF. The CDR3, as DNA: TGCGCCAGCAGCAAAGCCGGGACTAGCGGGGGTGCAGATACGCAGTATTTT.

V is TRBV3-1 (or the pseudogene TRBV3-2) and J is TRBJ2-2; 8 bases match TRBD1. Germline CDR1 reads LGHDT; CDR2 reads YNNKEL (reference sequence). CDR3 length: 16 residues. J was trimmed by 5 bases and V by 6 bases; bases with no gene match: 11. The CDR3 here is CASSQAGQGRTGELFF. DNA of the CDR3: TGTGCCAGCAGTCAGGCAGGACAGGGTAGAACCGGGGAGCTGTTTTTT.

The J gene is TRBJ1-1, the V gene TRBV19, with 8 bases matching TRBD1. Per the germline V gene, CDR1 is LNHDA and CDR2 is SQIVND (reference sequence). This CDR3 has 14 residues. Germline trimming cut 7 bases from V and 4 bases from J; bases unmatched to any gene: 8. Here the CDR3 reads CASIRTGSGTEAFF. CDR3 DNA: TGTGCCAGTATTCGGACAGGGTCGGGCACTGAAGCTTTCTTT.

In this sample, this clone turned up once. CDR3 bases: TGTGCCAGCAGCCCCTGGCGGGGGGCGCGGGAGGAAAAACTGTTTTTT. Amino acids: CASSPWRGAREEKLFF. The chain carries TRBV5-8 and TRBJ1-4; a possible D gene is TRBD1 (6 bases). Trimming shortened V by 4 bases and J by 8 bases, and 21 bases separated the two germline ends. This CDR3 contains 16 residues. Germline V gives CDR1 SGHTS, CDR2 YDEGEE. Combining the CDR3 with reference TRBV5-8 and TRBJ1-4 gives the whole variable domain EAGVTQSPTHLIKTRGQQATLRCSPISGHTSVYWYQQALGLGLQFLLWYDEGEERNRGNFPPRFSGRQFPNYSSELNVNALELEDSALYLCASSPWRGAREEKLFFGSGTQLSVL.

The CDR3 DNA is TGTGCCAGCTCACGGACAGGGACATCGAACACCGGGGAGCTGTTTTTT. Its protein is CASSRTGTSNTGELFF. The chain employs TRBV18 and TRBJ2-2, with 8 bases matching TRBD1. CDR1 is KGHSH and CDR2 is LQKENI in the germline V gene. CDR3 length equals 16 residues. The V and J ends lost 4 bases and 0 bases, in that order; junction bases with no gene match: 4.

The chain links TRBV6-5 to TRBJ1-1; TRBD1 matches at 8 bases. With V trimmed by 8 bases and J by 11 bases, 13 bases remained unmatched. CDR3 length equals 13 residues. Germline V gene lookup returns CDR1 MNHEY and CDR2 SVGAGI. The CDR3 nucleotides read TGTGCCAGCTTCCGGGACAGGCACCTTGGGGCTTTCTTT. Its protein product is CASFRDRHLGAFF.

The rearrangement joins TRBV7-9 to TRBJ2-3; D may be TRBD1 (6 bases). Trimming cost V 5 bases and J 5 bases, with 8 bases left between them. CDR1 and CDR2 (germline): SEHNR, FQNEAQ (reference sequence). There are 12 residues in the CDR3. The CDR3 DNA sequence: TGTGCCAGCAGCCAGGACAGAGATACGCAGTATTTT. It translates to CASSQDRDTQYF.

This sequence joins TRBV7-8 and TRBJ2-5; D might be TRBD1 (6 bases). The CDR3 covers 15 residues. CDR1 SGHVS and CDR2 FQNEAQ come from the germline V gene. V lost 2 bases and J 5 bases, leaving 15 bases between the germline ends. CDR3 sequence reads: CASSLTVGTSETQYF. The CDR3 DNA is TGTGCCAGCAGCTTAACTGTCGGGACAAGTGAGACCCAGTACTTC.

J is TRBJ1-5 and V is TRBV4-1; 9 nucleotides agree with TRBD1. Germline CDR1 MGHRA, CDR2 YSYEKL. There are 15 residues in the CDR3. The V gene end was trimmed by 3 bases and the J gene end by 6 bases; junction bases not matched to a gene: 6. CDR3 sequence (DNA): TGCGCCAGCAGCCACGACTGGACAGGGGCTCAGCCCCAGCATTTT. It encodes CASSHDWTGAQPQHF.